The clone carrying this T cell receptor beta chain was recorded a few times. The antigen remains unidentified. This CDR3 contains 15 residues. The V gene lost 4 bases and the J gene lost 1 base, with 13 bases spanning the gap. Germline lookup yields CDR1 SGHRS and CDR2 YFSETQ. Primers: 60 Vbeta forward and 13 Jbeta reverse. Libraries were prepared by immunoSEQ multiplex PCR; TCRdb keeps only in-frame clonotypes and omits some of them. The repertoire consists of about 43,000 clones, with roughly half occurring once and the leading ten covering approximately 6%. The sample originates from a study of cytomegalovirus exposure and HLA in healthy donors. Study-level results: Sequence variants that were highly shared formed a cluster that was likely a sequencing artifact. Previous analysis showed most TCR beta V segments were productive about 90% or about 30% of the time. Later analysis showed most CMV-associated TCR beta chains appearing HLA-restricted.

The chain employs TRBV5-1 and TRBJ2-3, with D perhaps matching TRBD2 (5 bases). What was sequenced was PBMCs. This TCR came from a man aged 60 to 69 in good health and CMV-seronegative. CDR3 coding DNA: TGCGCCAGCAGCCGGAGCGGAGCCCGCACAGATACGCAGTATTTT. Translation gives CASSRSGARTDTQYF.